This T cell receptor (beta chain) was sequenced for a study of cytomegalovirus exposure and HLA in healthy donors listed by TCRdb under 2017. About the investigation overall: In an earlier analysis of approximately 640 of the donors, about 270 Gb of sequence data and 117 million unique TCR beta sequences from 180 million or so T cells were reported. An early release that covered 640 HLA-typed donors contained around 330 gigabases of sequencing data and tens of millions of unique TCR sequences. Among the roughly 390 genotyped donors, around 81% belonged to the genetic ancestry cluster associated with self-reported Caucasian donors. The study aimed to test whether signatures of past pathogen exposure could be identified by cataloging public T cell receptors. The T cell repertoires of 550 to 850 subjects were profiled by immunosequencing and related to cytomegalovirus serostatus. Along with the approximately 670-subject first cohort, a separate validation cohort of over a hundred different subjects was used. The study combined high-throughput TCR immunosequencing, statistical association of individual TCRs with disease status, and machine learning to predict cytomegalovirus infection status. To study patterns of TCR occurrence, a later analysis re-analyzed previously published TCR beta repertoires from around 700 donors and added high-resolution HLA genotyping. Rather than using new phenotypic data, the later analysis identified candidate immune exposures from TCR beta sequences and from how often those sequences occurred across donors. In an earlier analysis of over 550 of the donors, high-throughput TCR beta sequencing was used to judge whether each TCR beta V gene segment behaved as functional or pseudogenic. Donor age, sex, ethnicity and CMV serostatus were collected together with the repertoire data. Genome-wide SNP genotypes for about 60% of the 666 donors were used in a later genetic analysis, which treated that subset as a discovery cohort. All discovery cohort repertoires had been generated on a single sequencing platform. HLA typing included class I and class II loci at four-digit resolution. Typing coverage differed by locus: A, B, C, DRB1 and DQB1 were typed in roughly 629-630 donors, DQA1 in roughly 510, DPA1 in some 600, and DPB1 in just under 480. Because of strong linkage in the cohort, four or five DR-DQ haplotypes were treated as single units for association and clustering. Among some 400 genotyped donors of the cohort, an average of roughly 230,000 unique TCR beta nucleotide sequences was sequenced per donor, of which about 19% were non-productive.

General conclusions and limits of the study: In the study, approximately 150 TCR beta chains were listed as associated with cytomegalovirus. CMV serostatus was the only immune exposure information available for the cohort. Across donors, most TCR sequences were observed very rarely, whereas some public TCRs were present in many individuals. The authors suggested that the approach could potentially be extended to other disease states and immunological phenotypes. An association between a missense DCLRE1C variant and V-gene and J-gene trimming of TCR beta chains was found in a later genetic analysis and replicated in an independent cohort. Correlated functional status among segregating V segments might reflect linkage disequilibrium, but an unknown experimental factor could not be ruled out. A later analysis reported that several top co-occurrence clusters appeared linked to parvovirus B19, influenza, CMV and Epstein-Barr virus. Because the 87-base-pair reads could not distinguish some IMGT-functional V segments, including TRBV6-2 and TRBV6-3, those segments were excluded. Because counts were too low, about 17 rarely observed V segments, including chromosome 9 orphons, were excluded from the earlier analysis of fewer than 650 of the donors. According to a later analysis, TCR association rates differed among HLA loci, with DRB1 alleles showing the most associated TCRs and HLA-C alleles showing the fewest. This cohort had only TCR beta chains sequenced, and the lack of alpha or paired-chain data limited which features could be detected. In a later analysis, HLA-associated TCR beta chains were found to be more clonally expanded and to have lower generation probabilities than equally common non-associated chains. Most CMV-associated TCR beta chains appeared to be HLA-restricted in a later analysis, and the HLA associations seemed to be driven largely by CMV exposure. Cytomegalovirus status was reported to be diagnosed by the classifier with high specificity and sensitivity in both the original and validation cohorts. Because HLA typing was unavailable for some donors at each locus, only the typed subset was used in association tests. Compared with the approximately 720-donor mean, donors in an Asian-associated ancestry cluster had fewer N-insertions in productive TCRs, according to a later genetic analysis. In an earlier analysis of about 600 of the donors, most TCR beta V segments appeared in productive rearrangements about 90% or about 30% of the time, broadly matching IMGT annotations. At a false discovery rate of 0.05, a later analysis linked roughly 17,000 TCR beta sequences to specific HLA alleles. Sequencing depth was assumed to be roughly uniform across donors in the presence/absence analyses, though that assumption may not hold. A few of the identified cytomegalovirus-associated TCR beta chains were confirmed in vitro to be specific for cytomegalovirus antigens. Assigning TCR associations to individual alleles was difficult when HLA alleles, especially DR and DQ, strongly co-occurred. A further reported finding was that TCR beta sequences accurately predicted the HLA-A and HLA-B alleles for most subjects in the first cohort. A cluster of highly shared sequence variants was judged likely to be a technical artifact of the sequencing pipeline.

The cohort was made up of 666 healthy bone marrow donors. At the time of sampling, all cohort members were nominally healthy, though unrecorded immune exposures were likely present. The donor was CMV seropositive and belonged to the group of 250 to 300 seropositive cohort members. A peripheral blood sample was provided by each donor, and peripheral blood mononuclear cells were used for TCR beta sequencing. The Qiagen DNeasy Blood Extraction Kit was used to extract genomic DNA from the blood cell samples. The library was built by means of the immunoSEQ multiplex PCR assay. For the multiplex PCR, a mixture combining 60 forward primers for TCR Vbeta segments and 13 reverse primers for TCR Jbeta segments was used. A multiplex PCR assay on genomic DNA amplified the CDR3 region of rearranged TCR beta genes. On the Illumina HiSeq System, the amplified TCR beta libraries were sequenced as 87-base-pair reads. Under the source paper's analysis protocol: Across the 500 to 850 repertoires, a later analysis counted tens of millions of unique TCR beta chains, roughly 11 million of which were shared by at least two donors. To remove PCR and sequencing errors, raw reads were error-corrected and collapsed into unique sequences using a nearest-neighbor algorithm that merged closely related sequences. Alignment of CDR3 sequences to IMGT reference sequences was used to assign V, D and J gene segments. For a sequence to be retained, a match of at least six nucleotides was required to both a V gene segment and a J gene segment. A rearrangement was called productive if the CDR3 had no stop codons and remained in frame with V and J, and every other rearrangement was called non-productive. Following IMGT convention, CDR3 was defined as the stretch from the second conserved V-encoded cysteine to the conserved J-encoded phenylalanine. In an earlier analysis of around 570 of the donors, sequences lacking an unambiguous match to a single V gene segment were excluded. An earlier analysis of a few hundred of the donors called V segments functional above 56.7% productive rearrangements and segregating when the between-donor standard deviation exceeded 5%. A statistical classification framework was built for diagnosing cytomegalovirus status from the catalog of TCR beta chain sequences. A later analysis assigned V and J genes by comparing TCR nucleotide sequences with IMGT/GENE-DB human TR gene sequences. A later analysis assigned CDR3 sequences and most-parsimonious VDJ recombination scenarios with the TCRdist pipeline. In a later analysis, each TCR beta chain was defined by its CDR3 amino acid sequence together with its V-gene family, and reads without a unique V-gene family were excluded. As a way to deal with suspected cross-contamination and a sequencing artifact, a later analysis dropped nearly 600 nucleotide sequences that were highly shared and had low generation probability. In a later analysis, a clonal expansion index for each public chain was calculated from normalized within-repertoire ranks of inferred template counts. Generation probabilities in a later analysis came from a VDJ recombination model fitted to out-of-frame rearrangements, and those results were checked against IGoR. In a later analysis, hypergeometric tests were used to score TCR-TCR, TCR-HLA and TCR-CMV co-occurrence, with a repertoire-size bias correction applied to TCR pairs. A later analysis estimated false discovery rates by permuting HLA or CMV assignments 20 times. In a later analysis, co-occurring TCRs were grouped with DBSCAN, and TCRdist sequence similarity was added when clustering was performed within HLA-allele-positive subsets. For co-occurrence clustering, repertoires with fewer than 30,000 or more than 120,000 public chains were excluded, along with about five repertoires with anomalous nucleotide sharing. Drawn from immuneACCESS, this table holds only the in-frame rearrangements with V and J called that TCRdb kept. Clones are partly lost; checked studies trace under half to an unresolved V gene and leave the rest unexplained. V, J and clone size reflect that table, while D and trimming were determined from the DNA. In this sample the table shows about 120,000 clones, over 60% of which occur a single time. Around 4.3% of the sample belongs to the ten largest clones.

CDR1 and CDR2 are read off the germline V gene as LGHNA and YNFKEQ. Trimming at the junction amounts to 0 bases on V and 3 bases on J, and the germline ends lie 14 bases apart. Reading from cysteine to phenylalanine, the CDR3 counts 16 amino acids. The sequence is cut down to CDR3 DNA, 48 bases in frame from base 1. As regards this clone: The antigen it recognizes is unknown. Base quality data are lacking; no much larger clone is found one base away.

The rearranged chain carries TRBV4-2 and TRBJ2-5; TRBD2 is possibly the D segment (6 matching bases). This TCR derives from a man aged 25 to 40 in good health and CMV-seropositive. The specimen sequenced was PBMCs. The CDR3 protein: CASSQDWGRREETQYF. The bases read TGTGCCAGCAGCCAAGATTGGGGGAGGCGCGAAGAGACCCAGTACTTC.